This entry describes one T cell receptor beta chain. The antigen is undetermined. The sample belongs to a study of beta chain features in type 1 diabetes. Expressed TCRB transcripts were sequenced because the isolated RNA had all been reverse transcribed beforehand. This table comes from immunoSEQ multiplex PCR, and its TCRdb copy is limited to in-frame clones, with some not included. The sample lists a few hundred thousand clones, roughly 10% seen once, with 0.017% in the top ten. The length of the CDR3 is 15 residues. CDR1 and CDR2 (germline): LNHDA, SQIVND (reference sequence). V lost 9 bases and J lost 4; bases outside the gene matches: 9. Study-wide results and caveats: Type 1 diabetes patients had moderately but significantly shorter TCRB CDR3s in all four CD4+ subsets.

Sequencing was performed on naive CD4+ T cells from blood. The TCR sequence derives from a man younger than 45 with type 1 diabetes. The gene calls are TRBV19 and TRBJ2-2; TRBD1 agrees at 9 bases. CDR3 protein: CASQPWTGVTGELFF. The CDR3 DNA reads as TGTGCCAGCCAACCCTGGACAGGGGTCACCGGGGAGCTGTTTTTT.